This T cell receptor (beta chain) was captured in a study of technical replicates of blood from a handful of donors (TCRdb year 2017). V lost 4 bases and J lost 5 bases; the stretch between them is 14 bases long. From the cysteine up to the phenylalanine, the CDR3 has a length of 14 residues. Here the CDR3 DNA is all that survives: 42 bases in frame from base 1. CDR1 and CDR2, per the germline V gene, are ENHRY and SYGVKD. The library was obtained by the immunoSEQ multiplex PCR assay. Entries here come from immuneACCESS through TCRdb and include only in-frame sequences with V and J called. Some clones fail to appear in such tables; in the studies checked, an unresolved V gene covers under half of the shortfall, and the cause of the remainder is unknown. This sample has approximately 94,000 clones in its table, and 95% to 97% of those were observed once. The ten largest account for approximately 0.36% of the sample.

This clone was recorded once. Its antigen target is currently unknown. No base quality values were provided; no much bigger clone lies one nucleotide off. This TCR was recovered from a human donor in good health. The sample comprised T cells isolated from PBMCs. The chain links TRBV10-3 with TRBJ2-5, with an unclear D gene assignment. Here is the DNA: TGTGCCATCAGTGCAAATACAGTTTCGGAGACCCAGTACTTC. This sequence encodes CAISANTVSETQYF.